The 26 T cell receptor beta chains below all came from one sample that was sequenced in a study of response to subunit inactivated influenza vaccine. TCRdb independently ran MiXCR on the RT-PCR reads; one entry per CDR3 protein. The table includes over 150,000 distinct CDR3 sequences, roughly 11% detected once. The sequencing here drew on non-naive T cells sorted from PBMCs, taken roughly 48 days after vaccination. The receptors originated from a man aged 45-65 years who received an inactivated influenza vaccine.

This clonotype was counted at least ten times. The rearrangement links TRBV20-1 to TRBJ1-2, with 8 positions matching TRBD1. The J segment lost 5 bases and the V segment lost 1 base, leaving 6 bases of the junction unmatched. The CDR3 sequence is 14 residues long. Germline values: CDR1 DFQATT, CDR2 SNEGSKA (reference sequence). The CDR3 region is CSARVVDRGYGYTF. The CDR3 DNA follows: TGCAGTGCTAGAGTGGTAGACAGGGGATATGGCTACACCTTC.

This clonotype showed up just a few times. The chain links TRBV2 to TRBJ2-1, with D hard to call. V was trimmed by 3 bases and J by 6 bases, leaving 15 bases between them. This CDR3 comprises 15 residues. Looked up from germline, CDR1 is SNHLY and CDR2 is FYNNEI. The CDR3 protein is CASSDDRARGNEQFF. The CDR3 coding sequence is TGTGCCAGCAGTGACGACCGGGCTCGAGGCAATGAGCAGTTCTTC.

This clonotype was recorded many times. The rearrangement links TRBV12-3 or TRBV12-4 to TRBJ2-2; D call uncertain. This CDR3 region has 13 residues. Between the trimmed V and J ends, which lost 5 bases and 1 base, there was a span of 5 bases. DNA of the CDR3: TGTGCCAGCAGTCCCGGGAACACCGGGGAGCTGTTTTTT. It specifies CASSPGNTGELFF.

At least ten counts were recorded for this clonotype. The chain is built from TRBV6-5 and TRBJ1-6, with 8 bases fitting TRBD1. There are 14 residues in the CDR3. Germline lookup yields CDR1 MNHEY and CDR2 SVGAGI. V lost 2 bases and J lost 7; bases outside the gene matches: 1. In DNA form, the CDR3 reads TGTGCCAGCAGTTACCGACAGGGGAATTCACCCCTCCACTTT. Its protein product is CASSYRQGNSPLHF.

This clonotype showed up just a few times. The chain recombines TRBV5-5 with TRBJ2-7; D gene uncertain. Germline assignment: CDR1 SGHKS and CDR2 YYEKEE (reference sequence). The CDR3 has 15 amino acids. V lost 4 bases and J 0 bases, leaving 14 bases between the germline ends. CDR3 sequence (DNA): TGTGCCAGCAGCCCTGGAATACAGAACTCCTACGAGCAGTACTTC. Protein: CASSPGIQNSYEQYF.

This clonotype was seen at least ten times. The rearrangement joins TRBV7-2 to TRBJ2-1; no clear D. Trimming stripped 5 bases from V and 0 bases from J, with 14 bases between. Looked up from germline, CDR1 is SGHTA and CDR2 is FQGNSA. The CDR3 length is 16 residues. The CDR3 sequence: CASSPSGSGSYNEQFF. For the CDR3, the DNA is TGTGCCAGCAGCCCCTCAGGAAGTGGCTCCTACAATGAGCAGTTCTTC.

This chain links TRBV10-3 with TRBJ1-6, with 12 bases identical to TRBD1. CDR1 is ENHRY, CDR2 SYGVKD, per germline. Trimming removed 5 bases from V and 5 bases from J; junction bases left unmatched: 7. This CDR3 is built from 17 residues. Here the CDR3 DNA reads TGTGCCATCAGTTCCGGGACAGGGGGCAAGGATAATTCACCCCTCCACTTT. Amino acid sequence: CAISSGTGGKDNSPLHF.

At least ten counts were recorded for this clonotype. The J gene is TRBJ2-5, the V gene TRBV20-1, with D possibly being TRBD2 (6 bases). CDR3 size: 14 residues. The germline V and J ends were trimmed by 6 bases and 7 bases, with 21 bases remaining between them. Per the germline V gene, CDR1 is DFQATT and CDR2 is SNEGSKA (reference sequence). This CDR3 reads CSARDSRELGTQYF. The CDR3, as DNA: TGCAGTGCCAGGGACTCCAGGGAGCTCGGGACCCAGTACTTC.

This clonotype showed up just a few times. The chain is built from TRBV5-5 and TRBJ2-7; 7 bases are shared with TRBD1. The junction had 12 bases not matched to a gene; V was cut back by 4 bases and J by 5 bases. The CDR3 is 15 amino acids. Per germline, CDR1 SGHKS and CDR2 YYEKEE (reference sequence). The CDR3 reads CASSAVTPGGDEQYF. The CDR3 bases are TGTGCCAGCAGCGCCGTAACCCCAGGGGGTGACGAGCAGTACTTC.

This clonotype appeared a few times. The V call is TRBV28, the J call TRBJ1-2, with D possibly TRBD1 on 5 matching bases. The ends were cut back, 6 bases at V and 4 bases at J, with 18 bases in the middle. CDR1 MDHEN and CDR2 SYDVKM come from the germline V gene. This CDR3 is 15 amino acids long. The CDR3 DNA is TGTGCCAGCAGCCCTTTAGACAGACAAGGCTATGGCTACACCTTC. It codes for CASSPLDRQGYGYTF.

This rearrangement joins TRBV12-3 or TRBV12-4 to TRBJ1-3; no reliable D call. The CDR3 totals 14 residues. The V end lost 3 bases, the J end lost 3 bases, and 9 bases lay between the germline ends. In DNA, the CDR3 is TGTGCCAGCAGTTTGTCGGGGAGTGGAAACACCATATATTTT. Protein: CASSLSGSGNTIYF.

This clonotype was observed a handful of times. J is TRBJ2-4 and V is TRBV28, with 14 bases aligning to TRBD2. Germline assignment: CDR1 MDHEN and CDR2 SYDVKM. The CDR3 spans 18 residues. Trimming at V came to 5 bases and at J to 3 bases, leaving 9 bases not matched to a gene. The chain's CDR3 is CASSPRTSGGSFKNIQYF. The CDR3 DNA reads TGTGCCAGCAGTCCCCGGACTAGCGGGGGGTCGTTCAAAAACATTCAGTACTTC.

This clonotype has just a few counts. The chain carries TRBV6-1 and TRBJ1-5; D possibly corresponds to TRBD1 (6 bases). Germline CDR1 reads MNHNS; CDR2 reads SASEGT. The CDR3 consists of 16 residues. V was trimmed by 5 bases and J by 4 bases, leaving 18 bases between them. The CDR3 spells CASSPQGPGGNQPQHF. CDR3 nucleotide sequence: TGTGCCAGCAGTCCTCAGGGGCCGGGTGGAAATCAGCCCCAGCATTTT.

This clonotype was found a few times. The rearrangement joins TRBV7-2 to TRBJ2-1; 7 bases match TRBD2. The CDR3 sequence is 13 residues long. Germline CDR1 is SGHTA and CDR2 is FQGNSA. V was pared by 4 bases and J by 10 bases, with 7 bases of the junction left unmatched. CDR3 loop: CASSSSGSTEQFF. The CDR3 DNA sequence: TGTGCCAGCAGCTCTAGCGGTAGTACGGAGCAGTTCTTC.

This clonotype was seen many times. CDR3 protein: CASSPRGPYEQYF. For the CDR3, the DNA is TGTGCCAGCAGCCCCAGGGGACCCTACGAGCAGTACTTC. This chain links TRBV7-9 with TRBJ2-7, with D perhaps TRBD1 (6 bases). V was shortened by 5 bases and J by 2 bases, with 10 bases between the two germline ends. The CDR3 length is 13 residues. Germline V gene sequence: CDR1 SEHNR, CDR2 FQNEAQ (reference sequence).

CDR3 DNA sequence: TGCGCCAGCAGCTTGACAGCTCCTTTACCTGTCGAGTGTCAGCCCCAGCATTTT. Protein sequence: CASSLTAPLPVECQPQHF. V usage is TRBV5-1 and J usage is TRBJ1-5; no reliable D call. The germline CDR1 and CDR2 sequences are SGHRS and YFSETQ. Trimming pared 1 base from V and 6 bases from J, leaving 23 bases between. The CDR3 spans 18 residues.

The genes are TRBV9 and TRBJ2-1; TRBD2 matches at 7 bases. Per the germline V gene, CDR1 is SGDLS and CDR2 is YYNGEE. The junction had 5 bases not matched to a gene; V was cut back by 3 bases and J by 5 bases. This CDR3 has 14 amino acids. DNA for the CDR3: TGTGCCAGCAGCGCGGGGGGAAGAAACAATGAGCAGTTCTTC. It is translated as CASSAGGRNNEQFF.

V is TRBV7-9 and J is TRBJ2-6; D is unresolved. The germline CDR1 and CDR2 sequences are SEHNR and FQNEAQ (reference sequence). Trimming stripped 11 bases from V and 4 bases from J, with 6 bases between. The CDR3 consists of 11 residues. The DNA for the CDR3 is TGTGCCCCGGCGGGGGCCAACGTCCTGACTTTC. This codes for CAPAGANVLTF.

Remarks on this clonotype: The junction differs from germline at one of its ends, possibly a read error. V and J are TRBV7-9 and TRBJ1-1, with a possible D match to TRBD1 (5 bases). The CDR3 spans 17 residues. Germline V gene sequence: CDR1 SEHNR, CDR2 FQNEAQ (reference sequence). CDR3: CASSSGLRDQTNAEAFF. Here the CDR3 DNA reads TGTGCCAGCAGCTCGGGGCTCAGGGATCAGACGAACGCTGAAGCTTTCTTT.

The table lists this clonotype with a few counts. The CDR3 reads CASSLGRDRTTGELFF. DNA for the CDR3: TGTGCCAGCAGCCTCGGTCGGGACCGAACCACCGGGGAGCTGTTTTTT. The rearrangement uses TRBV9 and TRBJ2-2; either TRBD1 or TRBD2 may fit D (5 bases each). The V gene's germline CDR1 is SGDLS and CDR2 YYNGEE. The CDR3 loop spans 16 amino acids. Trimming shortened V by 4 bases and J by 4 bases, and 17 bases separated the two germline ends.

This clonotype came up many times. For the CDR3, the DNA is TGTGCCAGCAGCCAAGATATTAGGAGGGTCCAAGGGAGTGAGCAGTTCTTC. Protein product: CASSQDIRRVQGSEQFF. The genes are TRBV4-2 and TRBJ2-1; D possibly corresponds to TRBD2 (6 bases). This CDR3 comprises 17 residues. V lost 0 bases, J lost 9 bases, and 21 bases lay in between. Germline values: CDR1 LGHNA, CDR2 YNFKEQ.

The chain links TRBV20-1 to TRBJ2-3; 7 bases align to TRBD1. The CDR3 loop spans 14 amino acids. CDR1 and CDR2 (germline): DFQATT, SNEGSKA (reference sequence). V was pared by 6 bases and J by 4 bases, with 10 bases of the junction left unmatched. The CDR3 region is CSALRRGWADTQYF. CDR3 bases: TGCAGTGCCCTCCGCAGGGGGTGGGCAGATACGCAGTATTTT.

This clonotype was counted between two and nine times. The chain carries TRBV27 and TRBJ2-7, with a weak D call TRBD2 (5 bases). Germline values: CDR1 MNHEY, CDR2 SMNVEV (reference sequence). CDR3 length: 13 residues. Trimming stripped 0 bases from V and 7 bases from J, with 10 bases between. Here the CDR3 reads CASSLSGSGEQYF. The CDR3 DNA reads as TGTGCCAGCAGTTTATCAGGGTCGGGGGAGCAGTACTTC.

The V gene is TRBV28, the J gene TRBJ1-6, with 9 bases lining up with TRBD1. The CDR3 consists of 15 residues. The ends lost 6 bases at V and 7 bases at J; junction bases unmatched: 7. Germline CDR1 and CDR2: MDHEN and SYDVKM. As DNA, the CDR3 is TGTGCCAGCAGCTTAACGACAGGGGGAAATTCACCCCTCCACTTT. It specifies CASSLTTGGNSPLHF. Together with reference TRBV28 and TRBJ1-6, the CDR3 gives the full variable domain: DVKVTQSSRYLVKRTGEKVFLECVQDMDHENMFWYRQDPGLGLRLIYFSYDVKMKEKGDIPEGYSVSREKKERFSLILESASTNQTSMYLCASSLTTGGNSPLHFGNGTRLTVT.

The rearrangement uses TRBV2 and TRBJ1-5; D ambiguous. Per the germline V gene, CDR1 is SNHLY and CDR2 is FYNNEI. V was cut by 7 bases and J by 0 bases, with 7 bases left in between. CDR3 length: 13 amino acids. The CDR3 nucleotides read TGTGCCAGCAATTACGGTAGCAATCAGCCCCAGCATTTT. Amino acids: CASNYGSNQPQHF.

V gene TRBV6-2 or TRBV6-3 combines with J gene TRBJ1-2; D is unresolved. The V end was cut by 0 bases, the J end by 2 bases, with 10 bases between. From germline, CDR1 is MNHEY and CDR2 SVGEGT. The CDR3 has 15 amino acids. CDR3 amino acids: CASSYSEYRNYGYTF. The CDR3 coding sequence is TGTGCCAGCAGTTACTCGGAATACAGAAACTATGGCTACACCTTC.